These 9 T cell receptor beta chains originate from one sample sequenced in a study of cytomegalovirus exposure and HLA in healthy donors. Researchers ran the PCR with 60 Vbeta and 13 Jbeta primers. Here immunoSEQ multiplex PCR was the method, and the copy in TCRdb shows in-frame clones only, minus some. The data hold about 52,000 clones, with roughly 60% observed a single time. Sample: PBMCs. The receptor set was obtained from a human donor in good health.

This clone was recorded once. V gene TRBV27 combines with J gene TRBJ1-2; 11 nucleotides match TRBD1. The CDR3 is 14 amino acids. CDR1 MNHEY and CDR2 SMNVEV come from the germline V gene (reference sequence). J lost 7 bases, V lost 6 bases, and 7 bases had no gene match. DNA for the CDR3: TGTGCCAGCAGCCGAGGACAGGGGGCGATTGGCTACACCTTC. Amino acids: CASSRGQGAIGYTF.

The table lists this clone with a few counts. This chain uses TRBV29-1 with TRBJ2-1; TRBD1 agrees at 7 bases. J was trimmed by 3 bases and V by 2 bases; bases with no gene match: 4. CDR3 length equals 14 residues. Germline V lookup: CDR1 SQVTM, CDR2 ANQGSEA. The CDR3 reads CSVETGVSYNEQFF. CDR3 in DNA: TGCAGCGTTGAAACAGGGGTAAGCTACAATGAGCAGTTCTTC.

The J gene is TRBJ2-3, the V gene TRBV10-3, with TRBD2 identical over 9 bases. The CDR3 has 13 residues. Germline V gives CDR1 ENHRY, CDR2 SYGVKD. V gave up 11 bases and J gave up 4 bases; unmatched junction bases: 7. CDR3 sequence: CAQASGVADTQYF. The CDR3, as DNA: TGTGCCCAAGCTAGCGGGGTGGCAGATACGCAGTATTTT.

This rearrangement joins TRBV11-2 to TRBJ1-1; no reliable D call. Germline V lookup: CDR1 SGHAT, CDR2 FQNNGV. Trimming took off 5 bases at V and 1 base at J, with 8 bases between the two ends. The CDR3 is made up of 13 amino acids. CDR3: CASSPRQNTEAFF. CDR3 nucleotides: TGTGCCAGCAGCCCTCGACAGAACACTGAAGCTTTCTTT.

The chain joins TRBV19 to TRBJ2-1; 9 positions match TRBD2. This CDR3 is 14 amino acids long. V lost 6 bases and J lost 6; bases outside the gene matches: 6. Germline V gene sequence: CDR1 LNHDA, CDR2 SQIVND (reference sequence). DNA of the CDR3: TGTGCCAGTAGCGCGGGGGGGCCGTTCAATGAGCAGTTCTTC. Protein product: CASSAGGPFNEQFF.

This clone was seen more than once but under ten times. V is TRBV9 and J is TRBJ1-6; tentative D call: TRBD1 (5 bases). The V gene's germline CDR1 is SGDLS and CDR2 YYNGEE. The CDR3 extends over 13 amino acids. V was shortened by 0 bases and J by 10 bases, with 8 bases between the two germline ends. The CDR3: CASSVEGESPLHF. The CDR3 DNA reads as TGTGCCAGCAGCGTAGAAGGGGAATCACCCCTCCACTTT.

The chain recombines TRBV20-1 with TRBJ1-1; 7 bases are a match to TRBD1. This CDR3 region has 10 residues. The V gene end was trimmed by 7 bases and the J gene end by 8 bases; junction bases not matched to a gene: 4. Germline lookup yields CDR1 DFQATT and CDR2 SNEGSKA (reference sequence). This chain's CDR3 is CSVGTAEAFF. DNA for the CDR3: TGCAGTGTAGGGACAGCCGAAGCTTTCTTT.

The chain is built from TRBV30 and TRBJ1-3, with a possible D match to TRBD1 (6 bases). Between the trimmed V and J ends, which lost 3 bases and 0 bases, there was a span of 9 bases. From germline, CDR1 is GTSNPN and CDR2 SVGIG (reference sequence). The CDR3 covers 14 residues. This chain's CDR3 is CAWRQGSSGNTIYF. CDR3 DNA sequence: TGTGCCTGGAGGCAGGGGAGCTCTGGAAACACCATATATTTT. The full variable domain, in which reference TRBV30 and TRBJ1-3 provide the parts outside the CDR3, is SQTIHQWPATLVQPVGSPLSLECTVEGTSNPNLYWYRQAAGRGLQLLFYSVGIGQISSEVPQNLSASRPQDRQFILSSKKLLLSDSGFYLCAWRQGSSGNTIYFGEGSWLTVV.

The V gene is TRBV9, the J gene TRBJ1-4; the match to TRBD1 covers 10 bases. J lost 3 bases, V lost 4 bases, and 9 bases had no gene match. Germline V gene data show CDR1 as SGDLS and CDR2 as YYNGEE. The CDR3 has 17 residues. As DNA, the CDR3 is TGTGCCAGCAGCCCCCGGACAGGGGGTCTGGCTAATGAAAAACTGTTTTTT. Amino acids: CASSPRTGGLANEKLFF.